This TCR beta chain was observed in a study of response to subunit inactivated influenza vaccine. One entry per CDR3 protein results from TCRdb running MiXCR on the RT-PCR reads. The table shows approximately 530,000 distinct CDR3 sequences, with over 10% occurring only once. Study-level results: The authors suggested that few new T cells are recruited per seasonal influenza vaccination.

As to this clonotype: Its specificity is not known. One end of the junction does not line up with germline, which may come from a read error.

Sequenced here: PBMCs from blood, sampled around seven weeks after vaccination. The receptor's source is a man in his forties or fifties who received an inactivated influenza vaccine.

The CDR3 DNA reads TGTGCCGGCAGCTTCGAACTCCTTAACTATGGCTACACCTTC. Encoded protein: CAGSFELLNYGYTF. The chain couples TRBV7-2 to TRBJ1-2; D gene ambiguous. Germline V gene lookup returns CDR1 SGHTA and CDR2 FQGNSA. CDR3 size: 14 residues.